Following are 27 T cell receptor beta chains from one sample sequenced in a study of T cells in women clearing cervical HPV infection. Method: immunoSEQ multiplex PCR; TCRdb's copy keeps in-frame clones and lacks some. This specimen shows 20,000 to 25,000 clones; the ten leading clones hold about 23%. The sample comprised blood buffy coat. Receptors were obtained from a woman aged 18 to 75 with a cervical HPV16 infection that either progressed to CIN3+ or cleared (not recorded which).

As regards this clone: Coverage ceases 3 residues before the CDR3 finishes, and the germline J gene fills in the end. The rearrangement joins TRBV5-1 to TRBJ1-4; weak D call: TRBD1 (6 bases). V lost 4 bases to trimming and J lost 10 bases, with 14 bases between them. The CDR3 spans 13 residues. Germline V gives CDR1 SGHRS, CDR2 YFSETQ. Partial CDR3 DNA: TGCGCCAGCAGCACCCAGACAGGTGGAAAA. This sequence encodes CASSTQTGGK. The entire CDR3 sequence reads CASSTQTGGKLFF.

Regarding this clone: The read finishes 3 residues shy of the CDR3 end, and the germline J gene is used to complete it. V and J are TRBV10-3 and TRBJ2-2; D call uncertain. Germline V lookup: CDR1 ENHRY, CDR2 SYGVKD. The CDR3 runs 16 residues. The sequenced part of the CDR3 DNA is TGTGCCATCAGTGCCATGCGTGCCTCCCTTAATGAAAAG. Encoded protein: CAISAMRASLNEK. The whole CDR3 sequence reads CAISAMRASLNEKLFF.

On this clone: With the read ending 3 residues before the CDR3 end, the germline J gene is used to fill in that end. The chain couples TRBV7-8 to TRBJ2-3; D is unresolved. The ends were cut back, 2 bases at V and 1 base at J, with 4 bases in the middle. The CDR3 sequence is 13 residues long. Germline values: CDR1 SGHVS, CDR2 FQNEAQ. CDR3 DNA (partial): TGTGCCAGCAGCTTAAGGCGCACAGATACG. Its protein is CASSLRRTDT. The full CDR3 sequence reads CASSLRRTDTQYF.

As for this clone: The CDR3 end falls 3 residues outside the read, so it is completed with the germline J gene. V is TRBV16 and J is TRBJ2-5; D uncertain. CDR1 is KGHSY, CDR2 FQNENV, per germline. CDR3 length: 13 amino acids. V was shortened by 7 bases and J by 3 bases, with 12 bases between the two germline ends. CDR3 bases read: TGTGCCAGCAACCAGGCCAGAAAAGAGACC. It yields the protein CASNQARKET. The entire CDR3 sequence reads CASNQARKETQYF.

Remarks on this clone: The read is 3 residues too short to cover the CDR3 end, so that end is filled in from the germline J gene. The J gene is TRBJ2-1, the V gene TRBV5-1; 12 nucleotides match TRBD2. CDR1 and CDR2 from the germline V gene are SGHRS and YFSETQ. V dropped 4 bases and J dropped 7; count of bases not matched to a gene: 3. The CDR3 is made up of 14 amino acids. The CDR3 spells CASSITSGRNEQFF. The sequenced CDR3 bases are TGCGCCAGCAGCATTACTAGCGGGAGGAATGAG.

The CDR3 sequence is CASSFNPQTGNNEQFF. The CDR3 bases that were read are TGCGCCAGCAGCTTCAATCCCCAGACTGGAAACAATGAG. The J gene is TRBJ2-1, the V gene TRBV5-1; no clear D. With the read ending 3 residues before the CDR3 end, the germline J gene is used to fill in that end. The CDR3 is made up of 16 amino acids. The germline V and J ends were trimmed by 2 bases and 5 bases, with 17 bases remaining between them. From germline, CDR1 is SGHRS and CDR2 YFSETQ.

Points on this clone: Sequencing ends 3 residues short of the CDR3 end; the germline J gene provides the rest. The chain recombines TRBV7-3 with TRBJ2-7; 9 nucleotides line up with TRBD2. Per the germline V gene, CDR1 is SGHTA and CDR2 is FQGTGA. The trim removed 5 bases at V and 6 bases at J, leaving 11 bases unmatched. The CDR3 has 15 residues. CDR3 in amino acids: CASSLESGRTGEQYF. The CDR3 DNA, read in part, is TGTGCCAGCAGCCTAGAGAGCGGGAGGACGGGCGAG.

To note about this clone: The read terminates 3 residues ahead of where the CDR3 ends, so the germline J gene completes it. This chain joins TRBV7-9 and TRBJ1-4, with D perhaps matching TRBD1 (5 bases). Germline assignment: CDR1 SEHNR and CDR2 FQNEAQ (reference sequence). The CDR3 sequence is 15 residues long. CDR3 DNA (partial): TGTGCCAGCACTCAGTTGATATCTGGGGCCAACGTA. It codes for CASTQLISGANV. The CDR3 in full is CASTQLISGANVLFF. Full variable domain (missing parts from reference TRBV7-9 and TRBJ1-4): DTGVSQNPRHKITKRGQNVTFRCDPISEHNRLYWYRQTLGQGPEFLTYFQNEAQLEKSRLLSDRFSAERPKGSFSTLEIQRTEQGDSAMYLCASTQLISGANVLFFGSGTQLSVL.

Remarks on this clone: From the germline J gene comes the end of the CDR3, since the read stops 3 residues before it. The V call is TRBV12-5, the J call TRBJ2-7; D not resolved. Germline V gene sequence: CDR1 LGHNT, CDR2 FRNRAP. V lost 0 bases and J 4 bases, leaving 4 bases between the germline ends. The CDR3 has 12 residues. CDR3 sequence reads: CASGLVSYEQYF. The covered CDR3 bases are TGTGCTAGTGGTTTGGTATCATACGAG.

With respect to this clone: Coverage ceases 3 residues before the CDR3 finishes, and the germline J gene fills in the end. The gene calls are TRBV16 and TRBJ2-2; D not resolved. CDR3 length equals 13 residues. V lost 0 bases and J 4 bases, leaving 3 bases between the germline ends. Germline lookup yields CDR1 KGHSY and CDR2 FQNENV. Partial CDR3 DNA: TGTGCCAGCAGCCAATCCTCCACCGGGGAG. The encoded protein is CASSQSSTGE. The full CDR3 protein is CASSQSSTGELFF.

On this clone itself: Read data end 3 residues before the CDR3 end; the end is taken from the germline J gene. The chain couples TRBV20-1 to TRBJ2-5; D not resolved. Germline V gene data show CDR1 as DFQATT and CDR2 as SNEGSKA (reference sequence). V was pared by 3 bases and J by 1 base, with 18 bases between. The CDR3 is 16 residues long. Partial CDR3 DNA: TGCAGTGCTAGGGTCACGAAGATTACAACCCAAGAGACC. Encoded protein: CSARVTKITTQET. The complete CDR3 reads CSARVTKITTQETQYF.

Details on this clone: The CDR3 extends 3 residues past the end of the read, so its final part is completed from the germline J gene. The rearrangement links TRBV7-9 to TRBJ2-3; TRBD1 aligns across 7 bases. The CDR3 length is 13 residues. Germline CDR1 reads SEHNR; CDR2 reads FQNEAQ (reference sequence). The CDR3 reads CASSSQGDQPQYF. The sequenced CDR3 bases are TGTGCCAGCAGCTCTCAGGGGGACCAGCCG. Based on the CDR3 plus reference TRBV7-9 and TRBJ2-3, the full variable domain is DTGVSQNPRHKITKRGQNVTFRCDPISEHNRLYWYRQTLGQGPEFLTYFQNEAQLEKSRLLSDRFSAERPKGSFSTLEIQRTEQGDSAMYLCASSSQGDQPQYFGPGTRLTVL.

The part of the CDR3 DNA that was read is TGCGCCAGCCCGGGGACACCCGGAAACACC. It specifies CASPGTPGNT. In full, the CDR3 reads CASPGTPGNTIYF. The chain is built from TRBV23-1 and TRBJ1-3; the D gene is possibly TRBD1 (6 bases). The read is 3 residues too short to cover the CDR3 end, so that end is filled in from the germline J gene. TRBV23-1 is an open reading frame whose function is uncertain. The CDR3 covers 13 residues. V was clipped by 8 bases and J by 4 bases, with 12 bases between them.

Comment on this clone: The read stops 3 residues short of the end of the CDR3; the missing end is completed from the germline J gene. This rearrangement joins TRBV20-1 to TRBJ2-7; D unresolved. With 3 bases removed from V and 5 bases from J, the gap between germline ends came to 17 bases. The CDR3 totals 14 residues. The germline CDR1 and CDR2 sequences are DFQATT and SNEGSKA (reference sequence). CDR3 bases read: TGCAGTGCTAGGGCCTACAGAGAACGTAACGAG. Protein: CSARAYRERNE. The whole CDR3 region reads CSARAYRERNEQYF.

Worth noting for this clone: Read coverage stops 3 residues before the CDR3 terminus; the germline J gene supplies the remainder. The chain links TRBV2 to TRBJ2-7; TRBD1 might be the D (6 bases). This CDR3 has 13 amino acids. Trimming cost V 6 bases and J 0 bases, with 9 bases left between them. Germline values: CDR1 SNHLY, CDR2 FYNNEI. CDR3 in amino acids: CASRQGPSYEQYF. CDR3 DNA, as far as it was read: TGTGCCAGCAGGCAGGGGCCCTCCTACGAG.

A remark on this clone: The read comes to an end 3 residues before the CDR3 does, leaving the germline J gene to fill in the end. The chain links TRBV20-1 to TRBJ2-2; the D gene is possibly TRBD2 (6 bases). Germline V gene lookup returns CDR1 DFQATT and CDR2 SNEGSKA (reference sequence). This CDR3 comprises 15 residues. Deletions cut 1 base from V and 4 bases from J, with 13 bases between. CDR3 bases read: TGCAGTGCTAGAGTAGGCGGGGTGAGCACCGGGGAG. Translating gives CSARVGGVSTGE. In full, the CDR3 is CSARVGGVSTGELFF.

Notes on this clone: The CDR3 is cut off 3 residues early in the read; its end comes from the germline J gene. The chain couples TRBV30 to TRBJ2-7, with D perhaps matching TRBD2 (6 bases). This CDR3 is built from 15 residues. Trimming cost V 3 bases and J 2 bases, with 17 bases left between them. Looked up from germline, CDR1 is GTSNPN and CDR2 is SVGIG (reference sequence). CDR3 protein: CAWSRGYTPTYEQYF. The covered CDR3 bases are TGTGCCTGGAGCCGGGGGTACACCCCCACCTACGAG. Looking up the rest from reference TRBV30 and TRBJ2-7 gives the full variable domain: SQTIHQWPATLVQPVGSPLSLECTVEGTSNPNLYWYRQAAGRGLQLLFYSVGIGQISSEVPQNLSASRPQDRQFILSSKKLLLSDSGFYLCAWSRGYTPTYEQYFGPGTRLTVT.

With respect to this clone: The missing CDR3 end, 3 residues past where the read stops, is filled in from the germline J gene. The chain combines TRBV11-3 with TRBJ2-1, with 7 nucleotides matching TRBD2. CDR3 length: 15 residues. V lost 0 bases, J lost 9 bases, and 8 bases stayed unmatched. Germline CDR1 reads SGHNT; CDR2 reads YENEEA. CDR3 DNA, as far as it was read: TGTGCCAGCAGCTTAGATCCCGGCGGGAGCGTTGAG. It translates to CASSLDPGGSVE. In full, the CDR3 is CASSLDPGGSVEQFF. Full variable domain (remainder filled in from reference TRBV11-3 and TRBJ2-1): EAGVVQSPRYKIIEKKQPVAFWCNPISGHNTLYWYLQNLGQGPELLIRYENEEAVDDSQLPKDRFSAERLKGVDSTLKIQPAELGDSAVYLCASSLDPGGSVEQFFGPGTRLTVL.

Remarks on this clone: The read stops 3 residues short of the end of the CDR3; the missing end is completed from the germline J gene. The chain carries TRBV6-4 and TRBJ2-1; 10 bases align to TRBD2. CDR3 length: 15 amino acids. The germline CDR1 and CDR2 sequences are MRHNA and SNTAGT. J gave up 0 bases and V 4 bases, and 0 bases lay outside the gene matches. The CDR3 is CASSASGSSYNEQFF. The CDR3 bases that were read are TGTGCCAGCAGTGCTAGCGGGAGCTCCTACAATGAG.

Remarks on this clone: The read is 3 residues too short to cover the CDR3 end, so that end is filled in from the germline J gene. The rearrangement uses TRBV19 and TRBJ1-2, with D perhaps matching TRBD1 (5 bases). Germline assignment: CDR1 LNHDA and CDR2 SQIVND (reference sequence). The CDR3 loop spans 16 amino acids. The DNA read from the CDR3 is TGTGCCAGTAGTATAGATCTGCAGGGATCCTACAATGAC. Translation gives CASSIDLQGSYND. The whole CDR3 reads CASSIDLQGSYNDYTF.

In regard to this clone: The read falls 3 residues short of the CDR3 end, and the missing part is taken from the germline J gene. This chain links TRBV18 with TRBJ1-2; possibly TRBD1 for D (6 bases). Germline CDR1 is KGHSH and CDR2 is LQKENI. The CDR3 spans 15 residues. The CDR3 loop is CASSRIAGGNNDYTF. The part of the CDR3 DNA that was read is TGTGCCAGCTCACGTATAGCGGGGGGCAACAATGAC.

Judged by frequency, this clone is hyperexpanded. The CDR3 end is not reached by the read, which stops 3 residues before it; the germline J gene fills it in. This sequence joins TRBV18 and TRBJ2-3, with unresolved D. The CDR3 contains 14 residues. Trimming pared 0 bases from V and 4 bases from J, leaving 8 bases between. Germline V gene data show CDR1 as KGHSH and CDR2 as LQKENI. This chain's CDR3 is CASSPPSSPDTQYF. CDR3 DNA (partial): TGTGCCAGCTCACCACCCTCCAGTCCAGATACG.

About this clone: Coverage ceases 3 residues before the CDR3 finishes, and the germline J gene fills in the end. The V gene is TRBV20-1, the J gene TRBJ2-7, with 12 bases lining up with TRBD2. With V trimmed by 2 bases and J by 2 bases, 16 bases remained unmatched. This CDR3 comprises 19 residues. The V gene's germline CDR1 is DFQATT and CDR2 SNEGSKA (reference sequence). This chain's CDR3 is CSARQISETSGGEPYEQYF. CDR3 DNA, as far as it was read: TGCAGTGCTAGACAAATAAGCGAGACTAGCGGGGGAGAACCCTACGAG.

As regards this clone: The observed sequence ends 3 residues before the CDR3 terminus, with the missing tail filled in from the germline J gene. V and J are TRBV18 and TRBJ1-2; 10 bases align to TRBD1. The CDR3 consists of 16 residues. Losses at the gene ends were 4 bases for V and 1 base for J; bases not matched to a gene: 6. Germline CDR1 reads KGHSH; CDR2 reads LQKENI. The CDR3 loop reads CASSQGTGENNYGYTF. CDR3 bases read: TGTGCCAGCTCACAGGGGACAGGGGAAAATAACTATGGC.

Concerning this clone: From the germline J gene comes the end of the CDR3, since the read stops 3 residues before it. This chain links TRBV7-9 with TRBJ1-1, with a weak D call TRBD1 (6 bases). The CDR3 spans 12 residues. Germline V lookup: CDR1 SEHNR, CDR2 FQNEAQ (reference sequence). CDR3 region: CASSLARGEAFF. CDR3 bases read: TGTGCCAGCAGCTTAGCTAGGGGGGAA.

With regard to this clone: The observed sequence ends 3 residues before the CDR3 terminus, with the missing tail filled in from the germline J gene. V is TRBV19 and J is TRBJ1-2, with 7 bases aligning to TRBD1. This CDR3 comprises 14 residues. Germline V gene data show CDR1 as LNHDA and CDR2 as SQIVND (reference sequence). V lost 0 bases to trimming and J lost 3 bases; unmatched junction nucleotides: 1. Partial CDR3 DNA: TGTGCCAGTAGTATAGAACAGGGGCACTATGGC. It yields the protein CASSIEQGHYG. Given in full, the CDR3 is CASSIEQGHYGYTF.

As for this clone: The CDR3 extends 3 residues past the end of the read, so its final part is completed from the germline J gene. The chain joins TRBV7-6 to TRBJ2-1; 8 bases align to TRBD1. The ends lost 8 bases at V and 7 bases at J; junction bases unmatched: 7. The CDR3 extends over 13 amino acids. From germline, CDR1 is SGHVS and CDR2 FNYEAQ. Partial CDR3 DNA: TGTGCCAGCGCCGCCAGGGGGCTAAATGAG. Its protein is CASAARGLNE. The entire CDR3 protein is CASAARGLNEQFF.